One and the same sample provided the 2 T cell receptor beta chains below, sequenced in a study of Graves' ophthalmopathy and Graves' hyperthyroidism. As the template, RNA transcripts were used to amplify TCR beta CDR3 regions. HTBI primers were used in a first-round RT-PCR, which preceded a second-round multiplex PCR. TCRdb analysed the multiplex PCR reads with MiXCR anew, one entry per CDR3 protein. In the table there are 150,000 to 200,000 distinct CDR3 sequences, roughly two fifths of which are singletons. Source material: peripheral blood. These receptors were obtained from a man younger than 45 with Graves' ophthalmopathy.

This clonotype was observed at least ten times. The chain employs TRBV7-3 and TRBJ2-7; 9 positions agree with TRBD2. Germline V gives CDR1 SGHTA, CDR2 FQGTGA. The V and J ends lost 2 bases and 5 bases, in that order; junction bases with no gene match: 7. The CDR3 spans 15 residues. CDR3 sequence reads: CASSLGREGFHEQYF. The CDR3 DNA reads TGTGCCAGCAGCTTAGGGCGGGAGGGATTCCACGAGCAGTACTTC.

The DNA for the CDR3 is TGTGCCAGCAGCCAAGACCGGGGCTACACCTTC. Encoded protein: CASSQDRGYTF. The V call is TRBV4-2, the J call TRBJ1-2, with D uncertain. Germline CDR1 reads LGHNA; CDR2 reads YNFKEQ. V was clipped by 0 bases and J by 8 bases, with 4 bases between them. This CDR3 contains 11 residues.